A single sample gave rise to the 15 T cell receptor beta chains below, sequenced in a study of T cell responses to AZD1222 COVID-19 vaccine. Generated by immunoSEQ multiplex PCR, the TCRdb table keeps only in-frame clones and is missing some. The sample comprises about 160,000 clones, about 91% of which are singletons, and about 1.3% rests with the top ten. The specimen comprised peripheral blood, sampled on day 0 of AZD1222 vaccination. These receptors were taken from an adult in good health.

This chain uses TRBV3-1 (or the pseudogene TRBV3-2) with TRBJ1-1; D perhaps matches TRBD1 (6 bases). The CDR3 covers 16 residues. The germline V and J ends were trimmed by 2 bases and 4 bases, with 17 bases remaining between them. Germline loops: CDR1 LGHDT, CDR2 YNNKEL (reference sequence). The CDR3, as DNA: TGTGCCAGCAGCCAACCCACAGGGTCCGGGAGCACTGAAGCTTTCTTT. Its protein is CASSQPTGSGSTEAFF.

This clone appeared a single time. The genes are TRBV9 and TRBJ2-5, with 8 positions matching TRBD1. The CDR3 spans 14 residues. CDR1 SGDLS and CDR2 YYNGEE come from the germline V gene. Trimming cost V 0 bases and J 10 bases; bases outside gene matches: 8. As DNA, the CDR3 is TGTGCCAGCAGCGTAGGGGACAGGCCGGAGGGCCAGTACTTC. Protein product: CASSVGDRPEGQYF.

In DNA form, the CDR3 reads TGTGCCAGTGCCTCCGCCGAGACCCAGTACTTC. Translated, it gives CASASAETQYF. The rearrangement uses TRBV19 and TRBJ2-5; no clear D gene. V was pared by 8 bases and J by 5 bases, with 9 bases between. The germline gives CDR1 LNHDA, CDR2 SQIVND (reference sequence). This CDR3 comprises 11 residues.

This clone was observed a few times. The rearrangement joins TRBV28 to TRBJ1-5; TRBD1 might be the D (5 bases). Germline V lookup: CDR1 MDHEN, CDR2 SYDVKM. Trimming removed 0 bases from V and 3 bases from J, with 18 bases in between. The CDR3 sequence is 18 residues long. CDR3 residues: CASSLWLARAGNNQPQHF. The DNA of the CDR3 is TGTGCCAGCAGTTTATGGCTGGCAAGGGCAGGGAACAATCAGCCCCAGCATTTT.

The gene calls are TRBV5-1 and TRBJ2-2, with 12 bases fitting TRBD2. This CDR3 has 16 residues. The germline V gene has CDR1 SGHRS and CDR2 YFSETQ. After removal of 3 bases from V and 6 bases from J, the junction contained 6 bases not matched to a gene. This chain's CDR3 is CASSSSSGGAPGELFF. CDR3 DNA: TGCGCCAGCAGCTCCTCTAGCGGGGGGGCCCCCGGGGAGCTGTTTTTT. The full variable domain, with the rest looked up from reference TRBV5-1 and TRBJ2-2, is KAGVTQTPRYLIKTRGQQVTLSCSPISGHRSVSWYQQTPGQGLQFLFEYFSETQRNKGNFPGRFSGRQFSNSRSEMNVSTLELGDSALYLCASSSSSGGAPGELFFGEGSRLTVL.

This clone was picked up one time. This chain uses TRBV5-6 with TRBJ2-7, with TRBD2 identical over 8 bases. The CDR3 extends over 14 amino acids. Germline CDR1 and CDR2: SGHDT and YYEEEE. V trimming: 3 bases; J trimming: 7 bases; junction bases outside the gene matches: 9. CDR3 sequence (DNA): TGTGCCAGCAGCTGGGGACTAGGCTCTAGGGAGCAGTACTTC. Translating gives CASSWGLGSREQYF.

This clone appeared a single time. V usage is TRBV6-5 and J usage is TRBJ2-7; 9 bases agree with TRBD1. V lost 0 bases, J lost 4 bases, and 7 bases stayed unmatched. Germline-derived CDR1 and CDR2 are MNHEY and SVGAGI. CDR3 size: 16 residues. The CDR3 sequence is CASSYSGTGFRYEQYF. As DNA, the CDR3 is TGTGCCAGCAGTTACTCCGGGACAGGGTTTAGATACGAGCAGTACTTC.

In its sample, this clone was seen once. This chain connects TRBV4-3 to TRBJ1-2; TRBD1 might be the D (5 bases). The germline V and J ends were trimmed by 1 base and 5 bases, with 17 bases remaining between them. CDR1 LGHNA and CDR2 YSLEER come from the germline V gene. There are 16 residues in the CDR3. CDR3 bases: TGCGCCAGCAGCCAAGCGGGGCAGGGACTATATTATGGCTACACCTTC. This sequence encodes CASSQAGQGLYYGYTF.

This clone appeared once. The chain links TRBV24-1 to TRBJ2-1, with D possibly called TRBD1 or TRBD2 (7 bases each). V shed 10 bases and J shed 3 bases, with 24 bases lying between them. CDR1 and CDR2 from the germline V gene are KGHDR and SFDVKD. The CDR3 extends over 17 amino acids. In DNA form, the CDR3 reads TGTGCCACGGGGGGGACAGTACGCGGGAGAGGCTACAATGAGCAGTTCTTC. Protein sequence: CATGGTVRGRGYNEQFF.

The CDR3 DNA reads TGTGCCAGCAGCCCCGGGAGCTCGGGAGGACCCCAGCATTTT. Its protein is CASSPGSSGGPQHF. V usage is TRBV7-6 and J usage is TRBJ1-5; D remains ambiguous. V lost 5 bases to trimming and J lost 10 bases, with 18 bases between them. The germline gives CDR1 SGHVS, CDR2 FNYEAQ. The CDR3 has 14 residues. Together with reference TRBV7-6 and TRBJ1-5, the CDR3 gives the full variable domain: GAGVSQSPRYKVTKRGQDVALRCDPISGHVSLYWYRQALGQGPEFLTYFNYEAQQDKSGLPNDRFSAERPEGSISTLTIQRTEQRDSAMYRCASSPGSSGGPQHFGDGTRLSIL.

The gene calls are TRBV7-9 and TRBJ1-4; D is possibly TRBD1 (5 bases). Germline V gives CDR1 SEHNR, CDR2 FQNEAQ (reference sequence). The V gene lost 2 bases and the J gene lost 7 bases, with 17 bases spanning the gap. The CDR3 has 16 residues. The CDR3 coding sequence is TGTGCCAGCAGCTTAAAGGCAGGGTCAATAGGTGAAAAACTGTTTTTT. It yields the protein CASSLKAGSIGEKLFF.

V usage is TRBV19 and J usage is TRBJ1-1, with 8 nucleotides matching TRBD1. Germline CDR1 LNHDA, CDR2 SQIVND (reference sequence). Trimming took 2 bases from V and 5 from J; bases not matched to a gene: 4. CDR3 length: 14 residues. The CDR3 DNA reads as TGTGCCAGTAGTATAACAGGGGGGGGAACTGAAGCTTTCTTT. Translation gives CASSITGGGTEAFF.

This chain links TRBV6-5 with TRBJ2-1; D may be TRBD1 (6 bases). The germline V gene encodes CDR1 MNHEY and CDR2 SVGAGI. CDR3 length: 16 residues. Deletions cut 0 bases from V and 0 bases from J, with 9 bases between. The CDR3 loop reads CASSYSMDSSYNEQFF. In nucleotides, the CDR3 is TGTGCCAGCAGTTACTCGATGGACAGCTCCTACAATGAGCAGTTCTTC.

The CDR3 reads CASSPLTGLAGAYNEQFF. CDR3 DNA: TGTGCCAGCAGCCCCCTGACTGGTCTAGCGGGGGCCTACAATGAGCAGTTCTTC. The V and J genes are TRBV11-3 and TRBJ2-1, with 10 bases identical to TRBD2. CDR1 and CDR2 from the germline V gene are SGHNT and YENEEA. V lost 5 bases to trimming and J lost 2 bases; unmatched junction nucleotides: 12. The CDR3 spans 18 residues.

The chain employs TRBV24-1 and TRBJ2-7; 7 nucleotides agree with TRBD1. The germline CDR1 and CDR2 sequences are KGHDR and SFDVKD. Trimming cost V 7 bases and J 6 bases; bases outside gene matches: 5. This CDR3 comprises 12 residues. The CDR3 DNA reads TGTGCCACCAGCGACAGGGTTGGCGAGCAGTACTTC. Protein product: CATSDRVGEQYF.